This T cell receptor (beta chain) was documented in a study of cytomegalovirus exposure and HLA in healthy donors. Overall study findings and caveats: Many donors shared some public TCRs, even though most TCR sequences were rare.

This CDR3 is 11 amino acids long. Germline CDR1 reads SGHTS; CDR2 reads YDEGEE. For this clone: Its antigen is still unknown. An end of the junction differs from the germline gene, which may be a read error. The sample carries other DNA sequences with the same CDR3.

The PCR employed 60 Vbeta primers together with 13 Jbeta primers. Authors' methods: Among the unique TCR beta chains that a later analysis counted, about 85 million in all, some 10 million were shared. Data came from immunoSEQ multiplex PCR; TCRdb stores just in-frame clones and leaves some out. D and trimming were read from the DNA, whereas the V and J calls and clone size are those reported in that table. The sample yields 200,000 to 250,000 clones, over 65% seen once. Material for sequencing was PBMCs. The receptor comes from a human donor in good health. V usage is TRBV5-8 and J usage is TRBJ1-5, with D unclear. Written as DNA, the CDR3 is TGTGCCAGTAGCTTACAACAGCCCCAGCATTTT. Its translation: CASSLQQPQHF.